Each of the 5 T cell receptor beta chains below was sequenced from the same sample in a study of shared clonotypes between healthy human individuals. Only in-frame clones appear in the TCRdb table, and some are missing; sequencing was by immunoSEQ multiplex PCR. This sample yields 550,000 to 800,000 clones, of which about nine tenths are seen a single time; 34% belongs to the top ten. The material sequenced was memory CD8+ T cells from PBMCs. Subset here: CD45RO+ cells pooled with CCR7-negative TemRA cells. The receptors derive from a man aged 18 to 35 in good health. Some clones in this sample may be carry-over from other donors' samples.

The chain recombines TRBV7-9 with TRBJ1-2, with D perhaps matching TRBD1 (5 bases). Germline loops: CDR1 SEHNR, CDR2 FQNEAQ (reference sequence). Trimming took 5 bases from V and 4 from J, leaving 11 bases between them. This CDR3 is 13 amino acids long. CDR3 nucleotides: TGTGCCAGCAGCGGGCAGGGCTCCTATGGCTACACCTTC. Its protein product is CASSGQGSYGYTF.

This chain connects TRBV9 to TRBJ2-1; TRBD2 agrees at 9 bases. Germline CDR1 is SGDLS and CDR2 is YYNGEE. This CDR3 is built from 17 residues. J was trimmed by 4 bases and V by 0 bases; bases with no gene match: 8. The CDR3, as DNA: TGTGCCAGCAGCGTAGGCCCGGTAGCGGGAGAGTACAATGAGCAGTTCTTC. The encoded protein is CASSVGPVAGEYNEQFF.

The gene calls are TRBV10-3 and TRBJ1-5; 7 bases are shared with TRBD1. The germline CDR1 and CDR2 sequences are ENHRY and SYGVKD. The CDR3 loop spans 13 amino acids. V was clipped by 6 bases and J by 4 bases; unmatched bases: 3. The CDR3 region is CAIRRDSNQPQHF. The CDR3 DNA sequence: TGTGCCATCAGAAGGGACAGTAATCAGCCCCAGCATTTT.

V and J are TRBV4-1 and TRBJ2-5, with 9 bases that match TRBD2. Germline trimming cut 3 bases from V and 6 bases from J; bases unmatched to any gene: 5. There are 14 residues in the CDR3. Per the germline V gene, CDR1 is MGHRA and CDR2 is YSYEKL. The CDR3 DNA follows: TGCGCCAGCAGCCAGGGACTAGCTAAACAGACCCAGTACTTC. Residues: CASSQGLAKQTQYF.

The chain recombines TRBV5-3 with TRBJ1-5; 9 nucleotides line up with TRBD1. TRBV5-3 is annotated as an ORF whose role is uncertain. CDR3 size: 15 residues. With V trimmed by 3 bases and J by 3 bases, 4 bases remained unmatched. Here the CDR3 DNA reads TGTGCCAGAAGCTGGGACAGGGTGAACAATCAGCCCCAGCATTTT. Its protein is CARSWDRVNNQPQHF.